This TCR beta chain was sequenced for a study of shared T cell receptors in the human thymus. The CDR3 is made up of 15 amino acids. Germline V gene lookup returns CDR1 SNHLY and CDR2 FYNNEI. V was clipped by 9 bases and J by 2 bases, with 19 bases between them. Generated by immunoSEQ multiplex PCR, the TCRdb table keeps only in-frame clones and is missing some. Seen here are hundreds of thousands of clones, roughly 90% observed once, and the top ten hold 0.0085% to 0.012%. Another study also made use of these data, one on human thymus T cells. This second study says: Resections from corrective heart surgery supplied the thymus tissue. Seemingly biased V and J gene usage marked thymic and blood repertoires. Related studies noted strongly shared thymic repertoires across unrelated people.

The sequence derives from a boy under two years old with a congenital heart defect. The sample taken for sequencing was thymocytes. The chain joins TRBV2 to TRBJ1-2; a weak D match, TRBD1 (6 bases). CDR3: CAREQAQGYNYGYTF. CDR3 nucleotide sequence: TGTGCCAGAGAACAAGCACAGGGTTACAACTATGGCTACACCTTC.